Below, 9 T cell receptor beta chains from the same sample are listed, as sequenced in a study of CD8 T cells in Susac syndrome. Random hexamers were used to reverse transcribe the RNA input (about 0.45 to 1 ug). TCRdb redid the calling of the immunoSEQ multiplex PCR reads with MiXCR, one entry per CDR3 protein. The repertoire holds around 190,000 distinct CDR3 sequences, with 85% to 95% as singletons. The sample was CD4+ T cells from PBMCs. All receptors derive from a human donor in good health.

V usage is TRBV30 and J usage is TRBJ1-1, with a weak D call TRBD1 (5 bases). Germline CDR1 and CDR2: GTSNPN and SVGIG (reference sequence). V was pared by 2 bases and J by 3 bases, with 10 bases between. The CDR3 spans 13 residues. CDR3 loop: CAWSLGGDTEAFF. CDR3 DNA: TGTGCCTGGAGTTTGGGAGGGGACACTGAAGCTTTCTTT.

The chain uses TRBV3-1 and TRBJ2-7; D gene unclear. The length of the CDR3 is 14 residues. Trimming cost V 0 bases and J 0 bases, with 6 bases left between them. Per the germline V gene, CDR1 is LGHDT and CDR2 is YNNKEL (reference sequence). CDR3 bases: TGTGCCAGCAGCCAAGATTTGAGCTCCTACGAGCAGTACTTC. Translation gives CASSQDLSSYEQYF.

The V call is TRBV6-2 or TRBV6-3, the J call TRBJ2-7; a weak D match, TRBD1 (5 bases). Trimming removed 6 bases from V and 3 bases from J, with 12 bases in between. CDR1 and CDR2 (germline): MNHEY, SVGEGT. The length of the CDR3 is 13 residues. The CDR3 loop reads CASRSTASYEQYF. The CDR3 region has the DNA TGTGCCAGCAGATCGACAGCCAGCTACGAGCAGTACTTC.

The genes are TRBV7-2 and TRBJ2-7, with 10 bases that match TRBD2. The ends lost 8 bases at V and 3 bases at J; junction bases unmatched: 4. The CDR3 spans 13 residues. The germline gives CDR1 SGHTA, CDR2 FQGNSA. The DNA for the CDR3 is TGTGCCAGCGGTAGCGGGGGGATCTACGAGCAGTACTTC. It codes for CASGSGGIYEQYF.

This chain uses TRBV10-3 with TRBJ2-3; 8 nucleotides agree with TRBD1. This CDR3 has 15 amino acids. The V gene's germline CDR1 is ENHRY and CDR2 SYGVKD. The ends lost 1 base at V and 5 bases at J; junction bases unmatched: 5. The CDR3 coding sequence is TGTGCCATCAGTGAGTTAGGACAGGGAGAAGATACGCAGTATTTT. Amino acids: CAISELGQGEDTQYF.

The V and J genes are TRBV20-1 and TRBJ2-3; 13 nucleotides match TRBD2. CDR3 length equals 17 residues. Germline CDR1 DFQATT, CDR2 SNEGSKA (reference sequence). V trimming: 6 bases; J trimming: 2 bases; junction bases outside the gene matches: 11. The CDR3 sequence is CSAGPGTSGTVTDTQYF. The CDR3 DNA follows: TGCAGTGCCGGCCCGGGGACTAGCGGGACTGTCACAGATACGCAGTATTTT.

This chain links TRBV2 with TRBJ2-1; D is undetermined. Trimming removed 6 bases at V and 10 bases at J, with 10 bases between. CDR1 and CDR2 from the germline V gene are SNHLY and FYNNEI. The CDR3 runs 11 residues. CDR3 DNA: TGTGCCAGCAGCGTCACGTGGGAGCAGTTCTTC. This codes for CASSVTWEQFF.

This sequence joins TRBV30 and TRBJ2-5, with D possibly being TRBD2 (6 bases). The CDR3 extends over 14 amino acids. V gave up 2 bases and J gave up 4 bases, with 14 bases separating them. Looked up from germline, CDR1 is GTSNPN and CDR2 is SVGIG (reference sequence). The CDR3 region has the DNA TGTGCCTGGAGTATGGCAGGGAGGCCAGAGACCCAGTACTTC. Protein product: CAWSMAGRPETQYF.

CDR3 region: CASSAGTGGTGANVLTF. For the CDR3, the DNA is TGTGCCAGCAGTGCCGGGACAGGGGGGACCGGGGCCAACGTCCTGACTTTC. This rearrangement joins TRBV9 to TRBJ2-6, with 11 bases that match TRBD1. The trim removed 5 bases at V and 4 bases at J, leaving 8 bases unmatched. CDR1 is SGDLS, CDR2 YYNGEE, per germline. The CDR3 runs to 17 residues.